The 17 T cell receptor beta chains reported below all come from one sample, sequenced in a study of blood T cells in healthy people across ages. Sample-barcoded 5' priming and a J-beta primer mix drove a second PCR of about 6 to 12 cycles. TCRdb re-called the 5' RACE reads with MiXCR, one entry per CDR3 protein. The table records 800,000 to 1,000,000 distinct CDR3 sequences, around 46% of them present only once. The sample comprised blood. These receptors originate from a man aged 25-45 years in good health.

V usage is TRBV4-1 and J usage is TRBJ2-4; D is perhaps TRBD1 or TRBD2 (5 bases each). This CDR3 is 13 amino acids long. The germline gives CDR1 MGHRA, CDR2 YSYEKL. Trimming pared 1 base from V and 13 bases from J, leaving 14 bases between. CDR3 bases: TGCGCCAGCAGCCAAGGTTTCCTGGGGGAGCAGTACTTC. It translates to CASSQGFLGEQYF.

In regard to this clonotype: This may come from a read error, since a much larger clone is one base off. The V gene is TRBV6-2 or TRBV6-3, the J gene TRBJ2-1, with TRBD2 identical over 9 bases. The V and J ends lost 5 bases and 6 bases, in that order; junction bases with no gene match: 5. The V gene's germline CDR1 is MNHEY and CDR2 SVGEGT. This CDR3 is 14 amino acids long. The CDR3 is CASSRRAGGNEQFF. The DNA of the CDR3 is TGTGCCAGCAGTCGACGAGCGGGGGGCAATGAGCAGTTCTTC.

V usage is TRBV20-1 and J usage is TRBJ2-1; D may be TRBD2 (6 bases). CDR1 and CDR2 from the germline V gene are DFQATT and SNEGSKA (reference sequence). The CDR3 covers 15 residues. Between the trimmed V and J ends, which lost 3 bases and 0 bases, there was a span of 12 bases. The CDR3 sequence: CSARGGDSSYNEQFF. Written as DNA, the CDR3 is TGCAGTGCTAGGGGGGGAGATAGCTCCTACAATGAGCAGTTCTTC.

This clonotype turned up a few times. The rearrangement joins TRBV4-2 to TRBJ2-3, with 8 positions matching TRBD1. Germline CDR1 and CDR2: LGHNA and YNFKEQ. V was pared by 3 bases and J by 0 bases, with 5 bases of the junction left unmatched. This CDR3 spans 16 amino acids. In DNA, the CDR3 is TGTGCCAGCAGCCAGGCCCGGACAGGGAGCACAGATACGCAGTATTTT. Translated, it gives CASSQARTGSTDTQYF.

This chain connects TRBV20-1 to TRBJ1-2; D call uncertain. Germline loops: CDR1 DFQATT, CDR2 SNEGSKA (reference sequence). This CDR3 region has 10 residues. Between the trimmed V and J ends, which lost 2 bases and 4 bases, there was a span of 2 bases. The CDR3 is CSARRYGYTF. DNA for the CDR3: TGCAGTGCTAGACGCTATGGCTACACCTTC.

This clonotype appeared a few times. The chain is built from TRBV6-2 or TRBV6-3 and TRBJ2-7; the D is unclear. V was shortened by 0 bases and J by 0 bases, with 12 bases between the two germline ends. The CDR3 contains 16 residues. CDR1 and CDR2 from the germline V gene are MNHEY and SVGEGT. As DNA, the CDR3 is TGTGCCAGCAGTTACTCGGTGAGCGATCACTCCTACGAGCAGTACTTC. Translation: CASSYSVSDHSYEQYF.

This clonotype was seen a few times. CDR3 nucleotides: TGTGCCAGCAGTGCGAAATCTAGCGGGGGGACTCAAAACATTCAGTACTTC. As protein: CASSAKSSGGTQNIQYF. The gene calls are TRBV6-1 and TRBJ2-7; 11 bases agree with TRBD2. The end of the DNA fits TRBJ2-4 better, so the J call may be wrong. Germline CDR1 is MNHNS and CDR2 is SASEGT. This CDR3 comprises 17 residues.

The chain is built from TRBV5-1 and TRBJ1-2, with unresolved D. Germline assignment: CDR1 SGHRS and CDR2 YFSETQ. CDR3 length equals 13 residues. V was pared by 4 bases and J by 8 bases, with 15 bases between. CDR3 residues: CASSRPGGRGYTF. CDR3 in DNA: TGCGCCAGCAGCAGACCAGGCGGCCGAGGCTACACCTTC.

The J gene is TRBJ1-5, the V gene TRBV28; the match to TRBD1 covers 11 bases. This CDR3 has 15 residues. The V gene end was trimmed by 5 bases and the J gene end by 8 bases; junction bases not matched to a gene: 8. The germline V gene encodes CDR1 MDHEN and CDR2 SYDVKM. The CDR3 is CASSRTGGPTKPQHF. For the CDR3, the DNA is TGTGCCAGCAGTAGGACAGGGGGCCCAACAAAGCCCCAGCATTTT.

This clonotype was found once. This chain links TRBV20-1 with TRBJ2-1; D may be TRBD1 or TRBD2 (5 bases each). The V and J ends lost 3 bases and 5 bases respectively, with 23 bases between them. The germline V gene has CDR1 DFQATT and CDR2 SNEGSKA (reference sequence). The CDR3 extends over 17 amino acids. The CDR3: CSASAGPPRGRNNEQFF. CDR3 coding DNA: TGCAGTGCTAGCGCCGGGCCCCCTAGGGGACGGAACAATGAGCAGTTCTTC.

V usage is TRBV21-1 and J usage is TRBJ2-3; the D call of TRBD2 is as the table states it, not checked on the DNA. TRBV21-1 is a pseudogene. There are 21 residues in the CDR3. This CDR3 is CASSKSFSVLASGGAPDTQYF. The CDR3 region has the DNA TGTGCCAGCAGCAAATCTTTCAGTGTCTTGGCTAGCGGGGGGGCCCCAGATACGCAGTATTTT.

The J gene is TRBJ1-1, the V gene TRBV20-1; D ambiguous. The CDR3 covers 12 residues. The germline gives CDR1 DFQATT, CDR2 SNEGSKA (reference sequence). The V and J ends lost 5 bases and 1 base respectively, with 8 bases between them. The CDR3 loop reads CSAPRGNTEAFF. CDR3 coding DNA: TGCAGTGCTCCGCGGGGGAACACTGAAGCTTTCTTT.

This clonotype appeared a few times. The V and J genes are TRBV4-1 and TRBJ1-1; perhaps TRBD1 as D (5 bases). CDR3 length: 16 amino acids. Germline-derived CDR1 and CDR2 are MGHRA and YSYEKL. V lost 0 bases and J lost 1, with 12 bases in between. In DNA form, the CDR3 reads TGCGCCAGCAGCCAAGAATTGGGGCGGCGGAACACTGAAGCTTTCTTT. It yields the protein CASSQELGRRNTEAFF.

The V call is TRBV5-1, the J call TRBJ2-7; no clear D gene. The CDR3 contains 14 residues. The germline V and J ends were trimmed by 3 bases and 0 bases, with 10 bases remaining between them. Germline V gives CDR1 SGHRS, CDR2 YFSETQ. DNA for the CDR3: TGCGCCAGCAGCTCTGACACGCGCTCCTACGAGCAGTACTTC. This codes for CASSSDTRSYEQYF.

This chain uses TRBV28 with TRBJ1-1; 7 nucleotides agree with TRBD1. The V segment lost 5 bases and the J segment 10 bases; nucleotides outside the gene matches: 16. This CDR3 contains 15 residues. CDR1 MDHEN and CDR2 SYDVKM come from the germline V gene. The CDR3 region is CASSGNDRAVRTAFF. CDR3 bases: TGTGCCAGCAGTGGCAATGACAGGGCGGTCCGGACAGCTTTCTTT.

This clonotype was counted between two and nine times. V and J are TRBV29-1 and TRBJ1-2; 11 bases are a match to TRBD1. The CDR3 is made up of 11 amino acids. From germline, CDR1 is SQVTM and CDR2 ANQGSEA. This CDR3 reads CNGQGADGYTF. The CDR3 nucleotides are TGCAACGGACAGGGGGCGGATGGCTACACCTTC.

The count of this clonotype is one. The V gene is TRBV5-4, the J gene TRBJ2-1, with 7 bases identical to TRBD2. J lost 3 bases, V lost 0 bases, and 3 bases had no gene match. CDR3 length: 15 amino acids. Germline V lookup: CDR1 SGHNT, CDR2 YYREEE (reference sequence). The CDR3: CASSLDRGVYNEQFF. CDR3 coding DNA: TGTGCCAGCAGCTTGGATCGGGGGGTCTACAATGAGCAGTTCTTC.